The 5 T cell receptor beta chains below all came from one sample that was sequenced in a study of monozygotic twins with inflammatory bowel disease. Reprocessing the 5' RACE reads, TCRdb reports a single entry for every CDR3 protein and omits DNA. The sample table includes about 300,000 distinct CDR3 sequences. Sequencing input: blood. Receptor source: a human donor with ulcerative colitis or Crohn's disease, or a healthy co-twin of an affected twin (not recorded which).

This chain uses TRBV29-1 with TRBJ1-5; TCRdb proposes TRBD1, but this gene call is untestable without DNA. The CDR3 contains 13 residues. CDR1 and CDR2 (germline): SQVTM, ANQGSEA. The CDR3: CSATSGVYQPQHF.

V usage is TRBV6-1 and J usage is TRBJ2-1; TCRdb lists TRBD1, though no DNA is available to test this call. The CDR3 covers 13 residues. Germline-derived CDR1 and CDR2 are MNHNS and SASEGT. The CDR3: CASSGQTYNEQFF.

This chain connects TRBV18 to TRBJ1-5; no DNA is available, so the TRBD1 call from TCRdb remains unchecked. Germline values: CDR1 KGHSH, CDR2 LQKENI. The CDR3 is 15 amino acids. CDR3: CASSPGDLSNQPQHF.

The chain links TRBV7-3 to TRBJ2-2; TCRdb designates TRBD1, a call that cannot be tested without DNA. The CDR3 is 17 residues long. Germline V gene lookup returns CDR1 SGHTA and CDR2 FQGTGA. CDR3 region: CASSQHPTGRSTGELFF.

This chain uses TRBV29-1 with TRBJ2-2. There are 12 residues in the CDR3. The germline CDR1 and CDR2 sequences are SQVTM and ANQGSEA. The CDR3 here is CSVVGQSGELFF.